This T cell receptor (beta chain) was obtained from a study of shared clonotypes between healthy human individuals (dated by TCRdb to 2020 to 2021). Concerning the study at large: The cohort comprised two women and three men aged 18 to 49 years. For each donor, CD4 naive and CD4 memory were each run on three plates, CD8 naive on two plates, and CD8 memory on one plate. To estimate repertoire size and how much clonotypes are shared between individuals, the study performed deep sequencing of blood TCR repertoires from about five healthy adults. To increase sequencing depth and limit assay-specific biases, different laboratories used diverse techniques to prepare libraries and sequence TCR repertoires. Between about 0.85 and 9.5 billion PBMCs per donor were obtained by leukapheresis.

In the case of this clone: The target of this receptor is not known. No much larger clonotype is one base removed from it; base qualities were not supplied.

The germline V gene encodes CDR1 MGHRA and CDR2 YSYEKL. For this chain, trimming is 0 bases at the V end and 8 bases at the J end, and the number of junction bases without a gene match is 18. The CDR3, cysteine through phenylalanine, is 19 amino acids long. Only the CDR3 DNA stays, 57 bases, in frame from base 1. Using the deep immunoSEQ assay, multiplex PCR amplified TCR CDR3 regions from genomic DNA. Genomic DNA extracted from each cell subset was distributed evenly over all wells of several immunoSEQ 96-well plates, and each plate served as one replicate. For sorted subsets, approximately 200 ng of genomic DNA, equivalent to some 30,000 T cell genomes, went into each replicate PCR. Purified libraries were measured with a Qubit 3.0 fluorometer, size-checked on a Bioanalyzer 2100, and measured again with the KAPA Library Quantification kit. Every immunoSEQ 96-well plate was sequenced on a dedicated single-read 150-cycle Illumina NextSeq 550 flow cell. Per the source publication's procedure: The immunoSEQ output contained only junctional sequences without quality scores, so filtering could not match that applied to full-length reads. To assign V/J genes and CDR3, sequences were annotated using PyIR, a Python wrapper for IgBLAST v1.9, with IMGT germline references. Reads were filtered out if the reads had weak V/J assignments (E-value above 1e-6), no CDR3, stop codons, out-of-frame junctions, or ambiguous translated residues. A V3J clonotype was defined by an identical inferred V gene, J gene, and CDR3 amino acid sequence. The percentage overlap between two repertoires was calculated by dividing the number of shared unique clonotypes by the size of the smaller repertoire. Repertoire richness was assessed with RTK rarefaction, the Chao1 estimator, and Recon v2.1 estimates of unobserved clonotypes. Generation probabilities for all TCRbeta clonotypes obtained by the gDNA method from a handful of donors were computed using OLGA. What TCRdb holds here is the immuneACCESS table cut down to in-frame rearrangements. Part of the clones is not present; checked against another copy, under half of the missing clones reflect an unresolved V gene, and the others are unexplained. V and J calls and clone size follow that table, whereas D and trimming were derived from the DNA. Present in this sample are about 2 million clones, about 95% of which were seen just once. 1.1% of the sample is in the top ten clones.

CD8 naive samples consisted of CD45RO-negative cells that were positively selected for CCR7, yielding a CD45RA+CCR7+ population without TemRA cells. The donors were healthy, HIV-negative adults who had no recently reported acute infections or vaccinations. Only Caucasian adults living in Nashville, Tennessee, USA were represented among the donors. Blood was collected by leukapheresis, and PBMCs were isolated by Ficoll-Histopaque density gradient centrifugation and then cryopreserved in liquid nitrogen vapor phase. Analytical flow cytometry was used to check the purity and quantity of each magnetically sorted T cell population. Genomic DNA was isolated from every sorted fraction and measured by UV absorbance on a Nanodrop 2000c. General findings and caveats noted by the study authors: Compared with non-shared clonotypes, the clonotypes found in all four sorted-subset donors had higher generation probabilities. The small number of donors limited the genetic and exposure-history diversity represented. Larger estimated clonotype richness was generally found for naive subsets than for memory subsets. Even with the large sequencing depth, rarefaction of the sorted-subset datasets indicated that sequencing was incomplete. Pairwise subsampling indicated that sequencing depth was expected to affect the degree of clonotype sharing among donors. Across a few donors, around 5% of naive CD4, 3% to 3.5% of naive CD8, 2% to 2.5% of memory CD4, and under 0.45% of memory CD8 clonotypes were shared. Sampling was restricted to blood, and TCR repertoires in tissue are likely to differ from TCR repertoires in blood.

The chain uses TRBV4-1 and TRBJ2-3, with 9 bases aligning to TRBD1. This TCR derives from a man aged 18 to 29 in good health. Sequenced: naive CD8+ T cells sorted from blood. The intended sense of this specimen's cell subset or site label: CD45RA+CCR7+. The CDR3: CASSQDSSPPGQGFSTQYF. The DNA sequence reads TGCGCCAGCAGCCAAGATTCTTCACCGCCGGGACAGGGTTTCAGTACGCAGTATTTT.